These T cell receptor beta chains were read from a single sample in a study of graft-versus-host responses after intestinal transplantation. Clones were read by immunoSEQ multiplex PCR, and TCRdb kept only the in-frame ones, dropping some. The repertoire holds 100,000 to 120,000 clones, with 85% to 95% as singletons. What these receptors recognize is not known. The source was unstimulated CD8+ T cells sorted from spleen or lymph node cells, collected before intestinal transplant. The receptors stem from a human donor who received an intestinal transplant. Both conserved end residues are part of each CDR3. The D gene is left open where the match is weak. For some rows the clone size is stated as once, few or many, or as a class when expanded; others skip it.

clone_size	v_call	d_call	j_call	cdr3_nt	cdr3_aa
NA	TRBV19	NA	TRBJ1-1	TGTGCCAGTAGCTCAGGGGAAACTGAAGCTTTCTTT	CASSSGETEAFF
NA	TRBV13	TRBD2	TRBJ2-3	TGTGCCAGCAGCTCGGGGACTAGCGGGAGTTTAGATACGCAGTATTTT	CASSSGTSGSLDTQYF
once	TRBV19	NA	TRBJ2-7	TGTGCCAGTAGTATCGGGCCGGGGGACGAGCAGTACTTC	CASSIGPGDEQYF
NA	TRBV7-6	NA	TRBJ2-7	TGTGCCAGCAGCGCCGGGCCGATCGAGCAGTACTTC	CASSAGPIEQYF
NA	TRBV29-1	NA	TRBJ1-3	TGCAGCGATCGGACAGTCTCTGGAAACACCATATATTTT	CSDRTVSGNTIYF
NA	TRBV14	NA	TRBJ1-2	TGTGCCAGCAGCGTATCTGTGCAATCTGGAAAGACCTATGGCTACACCTTC	CASSVSVQSGKTYGYTF
NA	TRBV9	NA	TRBJ2-3	TGTGCCAGCAGCGTAGGTGATACGCAGTATTTT	CASSVGDTQYF
NA	TRBV9	TRBD2	TRBJ2-3	TGTGCCAGCAGCGCCGGGACTAGCGGAAGCACAGATACGCAGTATTTT	CASSAGTSGSTDTQYF
NA	TRBV16	NA	TRBJ1-1	TGTGCCAGCAGCCAATGGGGCGGGAACACTGAAGCTTTCTTT	CASSQWGGNTEAFF
NA	TRBV27	NA	TRBJ2-7	TGTGCCAGCAGTTTACAGGGATGGTCCTACGAGCAGTACTTC	CASSLQGWSYEQYF
NA	TRBV11-3	TRBD1	TRBJ2-3	TGTGCCAGCAGCTTAGTAGGGGACAGGGTCTGTACAGATACGCAGTATTTT	CASSLVGDRVCTDTQYF
NA	TRBV9	NA	TRBJ2-4	TGTGCCAGCAGCGGATCCGGGACTTATCAAAACATTCAGTACTTC	CASSGSGTYQNIQYF
NA	TRBV7-9	TRBD2	TRBJ2-5	TGTGCCAGCAGCTTAACTAGCGGGATTCAAGAGACCCAGTACTTC	CASSLTSGIQETQYF
NA	TRBV28	NA	TRBJ2-1	TGTGCCAGCAGTTCGAGAGGGGATGAGCAGTTCTTC	CASSSRGDEQFF
NA	TRBV11-2	NA	TRBJ1-1	TGTGCCAGCAGCTTAGTAGTGGGGGGCCCAGGGAATGAAGCTTTCTTT	CASSLVVGGPGNEAFF
NA	TRBV29-1	TRBD1	TRBJ2-3	TGCAGCGCCGGGGACAGCCTTAGCACAGATACGCAGTATTTT	CSAGDSLSTDTQYF
NA	TRBV29-1	TRBD2	TRBJ2-7	TGCAGCGTTGAAGAGCCGGGACTAGCCGAGCAGTACTTC	CSVEEPGLAEQYF
NA	TRBV19	NA	TRBJ2-3	TGTGCCAGTAGTATGGAGAGGGCAGATACGCAGTATTTT	CASSMERADTQYF
NA	TRBV19	NA	TRBJ2-1	TGTGCCAGTAGTTCAGTCACCTACAATGAGCAGTTCTTC	CASSSVTYNEQFF
NA	TRBV19	NA	TRBJ2-7	TGTGCCAGTAGTCGGGCACCGGGGGACGAGCAGTACTTC	CASSRAPGDEQYF
NA	TRBV28	NA	TRBJ2-3	TGTGCCAGCTTACTTGGACGAACAGATACGCAGTATTTT	CASLLGRTDTQYF
NA	TRBV5-5	NA	TRBJ2-5	TGTGCCACCTTAGGGCCAAAAGAGACCCAGTACTTC	CATLGPKETQYF